The entry below describes one T cell receptor beta chain. These data originate in a study of T cell changes during pregnancy in multiple sclerosis. Clones were read by immunoSEQ multiplex PCR, and TCRdb kept only the in-frame ones, dropping some. The sample shows about 36,000 clones, roughly 89% of them seen only once. This CDR3 is built from 14 residues. Losses at the gene ends were 2 bases for V and 5 bases for J; bases not matched to a gene: 6. CDR1 is KGHSH, CDR2 LQKENI, per germline. The sample consisted of CD4+ T cells from peripheral blood mononuclear cells, taken in the second trimester of pregnancy. The V and J genes are TRBV18 and TRBJ2-7, with 7 bases identical to TRBD2. This receptor was identified in a female donor in good health, enrolled as a control in a pregnancy study. The CDR3 region is CASSPRIRGDEQYF. The DNA for the CDR3 is TGTGCCAGCTCACCAAGAATTCGGGGGGACGAGCAGTACTTC. The full variable domain, in which reference TRBV18 and TRBJ2-7 provide the parts outside the CDR3, is NAGVMQNPRHLVRRRGQEARLRCSPMKGHSHVYWYRQLPEEGLKFMVYLQKENIIDESGMPKERFSAEFPKEGPSILRIQQVVRGDSAAYFCASSPRIRGDEQYFGPGTRLTVT.